A selection of T cell receptor beta chains follows, all from one sample in a study of vaccination effects on CD4 cells after COVID-19. Antigens of these TCRs are unknown. Method: immunoSEQ multiplex PCR; TCRdb's copy keeps in-frame clones and lacks some. This sample has 9,500 to 15,000 clones, with about 65% found just once. The source material was CD4+ T cells from PBMCs cultured with SARS-CoV-2 spike peptides, sampled after COVID-19 vaccination. These receptors were taken from a human donor who received a COVID-19 vaccine. The CDR3 runs from the conserved cysteine through the conserved F or W. Fields, in order: CDR3 protein, V gene.

cdr3_aa: CASSFTGQGARFF
v_call: TRBV27

cdr3_aa: CASRGQGNYNEQFF
v_call: TRBV2

cdr3_aa: CASSQGPPGPNQFF
v_call: TRBV3-1/TRBV3-2

cdr3_aa: CAWSVHKETQYF
v_call: TRBV30

cdr3_aa: CSAGGQWGYTF
v_call: TRBV29-1

cdr3_aa: CASKRKLGTPVQYF
v_call: TRBV6-5

cdr3_aa: CASSQELRTGGFNYGYTF
v_call: TRBV4-3

cdr3_aa: CASSQQGTHNYGYTF
v_call: TRBV3-1/TRBV3-2

cdr3_aa: CASSRTGSGTEAFF
v_call: TRBV4-2

cdr3_aa: CASTRTDYGYTF
v_call: TRBV12-3/TRBV12-4

cdr3_aa: CASSSNLGNQPQHF
v_call: TRBV7-2

cdr3_aa: CASSLARGLSPLHF
v_call: TRBV7-9

cdr3_aa: CASSERGSTDTQYF
v_call: TRBV6-1

cdr3_aa: CASIPGLAGNTDTQYF
v_call: TRBV6-2/TRBV6-3

cdr3_aa: CAWTRDRDGYGYTF
v_call: TRBV30

cdr3_aa: CASSATGLGNTIYF
v_call: TRBV7-9

cdr3_aa: CASTERRNPLTIYF
v_call: TRBV2

cdr3_aa: CSASFDSHTGELFF
v_call: TRBV20-1

cdr3_aa: CASSLGPPYEQYF
v_call: TRBV19

cdr3_aa: CAWRLQGSSYNSPLHF
v_call: TRBV30

cdr3_aa: CATSDPTSRDRVPETQYF
v_call: TRBV24-1

cdr3_aa: CASSVASEDTIYF
v_call: TRBV9

cdr3_aa: CASSLSTGHYEQYF
v_call: TRBV7-2

cdr3_aa: CASSIVGINTEAFF
v_call: TRBV19

cdr3_aa: CASSRGTGEGYTF
v_call: TRBV5-6

cdr3_aa: CASSFERTGGNTIYF
v_call: TRBV5-6

cdr3_aa: CASNARQGRTTGANVLTF
v_call: TRBV7-8

cdr3_aa: CASSQSGSSYNEQFF
v_call: TRBV25-1

cdr3_aa: CASGSGHTDTQYF
v_call: TRBV6-4

cdr3_aa: CASSAIGTDYEQYF
v_call: TRBV11-1

cdr3_aa: CASSASTGYGELFF
v_call: TRBV6-1

cdr3_aa: CASSVLTSGGRTDTQYF
v_call: TRBV5-4

cdr3_aa: CASSPDGLDGAFF
v_call: TRBV6-2/TRBV6-3

cdr3_aa: CASTLGGYNEQFF
v_call: TRBV7-9

cdr3_aa: CASSYRGPSSYNEQFF
v_call: TRBV2

cdr3_aa: CATSVLPRGGLDEQFF
v_call: TRBV24-1

cdr3_aa: CASSLGGVGYGYTF
v_call: TRBV28